Given below is one T cell receptor beta chain in context. Its antigen is not known. This entry comes from a study of cytomegalovirus exposure and HLA in healthy donors. CDR1 SGHRS and CDR2 YFSETQ come from the germline V gene. The CDR3 is made up of 15 amino acids. The V end was cut by 3 bases, the J end by 0 bases, with 12 bases between. Nominally healthy donors provided the samples, though records likely missed some immune exposures. Broader study findings: Both high specificity and high sensitivity reportedly marked the classifier's diagnosis of cytomegalovirus status.

Vbeta (60) and Jbeta (13) primers were used in the PCR. The method was immunoSEQ multiplex PCR; TCRdb's version includes in-frame clones alone and lacks a portion of them. The repertoire holds some 150,000 clones, with roughly 9.6% as singletons. This sequence joins TRBV5-1 and TRBJ2-5; perhaps TRBD2 as D (6 bases). The sequenced sample consisted of PBMCs. This TCR was sampled from a woman between 40 and 50 years old in good health and CMV-seropositive. The CDR3 DNA follows: TGCGCCAGCAGCTCCGGGGGAGCGTACCAAGAGACCCAGTACTTC. The encoded protein is CASSSGGAYQETQYF.